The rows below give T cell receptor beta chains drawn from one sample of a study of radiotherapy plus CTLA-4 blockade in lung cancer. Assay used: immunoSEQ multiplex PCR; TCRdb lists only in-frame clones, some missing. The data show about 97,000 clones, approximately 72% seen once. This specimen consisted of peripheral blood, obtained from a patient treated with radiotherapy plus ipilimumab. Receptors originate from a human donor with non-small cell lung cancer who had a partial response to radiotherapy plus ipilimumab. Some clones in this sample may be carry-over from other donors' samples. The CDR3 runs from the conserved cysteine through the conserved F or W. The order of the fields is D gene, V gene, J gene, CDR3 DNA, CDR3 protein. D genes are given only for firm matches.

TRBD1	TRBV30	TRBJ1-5	TGTGCCTGGGGGACAGGGGATAATCAGCCCCAGCATTTT	CAWGTGDNQPQHF
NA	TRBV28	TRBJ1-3	TGTGCCAGCAGTTGGGGGGGAGGGCCTGGAAACACCATATATTTT	CASSWGGGPGNTIYF
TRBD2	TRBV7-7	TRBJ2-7	TGTGCCAGCAGCCCCCGACTAGCGGGGGAATACGAGCAGTACTTC	CASSPRLAGEYEQYF
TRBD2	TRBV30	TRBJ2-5	TGTGCCTGGACACCGGGACTAGTCGGGGAGACCCAGTACTTC	CAWTPGLVGETQYF
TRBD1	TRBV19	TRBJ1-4	TGTGCCAGTAGGCCAAACAGGGGGACTAATGAAAAACTGTTTTTT	CASRPNRGTNEKLFF
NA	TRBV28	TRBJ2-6	TGTGCCAGCAGTCCCCCCACAGGCCCCCTGGGGTCCCACCTGACTTTC	CASSPPTGPLGSHLTF
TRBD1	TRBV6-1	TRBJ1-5	TGTGCCAGCACTCCGCAAGGGGGCGATCAGCCCCAGCATTTT	CASTPQGGDQPQHF
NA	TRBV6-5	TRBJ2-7	TGTGCCAGCAGTTACTCACTTCGGGGGTACGAGCAGTACTTC	CASSYSLRGYEQYF
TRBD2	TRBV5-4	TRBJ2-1	TGTGCCAGCAGTCTTGGACTAGGTGGTCCCTACAATGAGCAGTTCTTC	CASSLGLGGPYNEQFF
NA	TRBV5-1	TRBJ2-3	TGCGCCAGCAGCTGGGCCGGCGGGCCAGATACGCAGTATTTT	CASSWAGGPDTQYF